The rows below give T cell receptor beta chains drawn from one sample of a study of blood T cells in healthy people across ages. TCRdb redid the calling of the 5' RACE reads with MiXCR, one entry per CDR3 protein. The sample includes about 830,000 distinct CDR3 sequences, 58% of them seen just once. Sample: blood. These receptors all stem from a man younger than 45 in good health. Each CDR3 is given without its conserved first and last residue.

v_call: TRBV6-6
j_call: TRBJ1-2
cdr3_aa: ASSYSANWGYT

v_call: TRBV7-9
j_call: TRBJ2-1
cdr3_aa: ASSLKLGQTNNEQF

v_call: TRBV12-3/TRBV12-4
j_call: TRBJ2-1
cdr3_aa: ALGAANNEQF

v_call: TRBV11-1
j_call: TRBJ1-2
cdr3_aa: ASSHGTYGYT

v_call: TRBV6-1
j_call: TRBJ1-2
cdr3_aa: ASSWEAGTYGYT

v_call: TRBV2
j_call: TRBJ2-7
cdr3_aa: ASRVDATYEQY

v_call: TRBV28
j_call: TRBJ2-1
cdr3_aa: ASSAGGSHNEQF

v_call: TRBV7-2
j_call: TRBJ2-3
cdr3_aa: ASSFLAGISTDTQY

v_call: TRBV7-2
j_call: TRBJ2-4
cdr3_aa: ASSLIGAGLAKNIQY

v_call: TRBV4-1
j_call: TRBJ2-1
cdr3_aa: ASSQDWRGGPDEQF

v_call: TRBV11-2
j_call: TRBJ2-2
cdr3_aa: ASSLRLAVNTGELF

v_call: TRBV7-8
j_call: TRBJ2-7
cdr3_aa: ASSLARGTYEQY

v_call: TRBV29-1
j_call: TRBJ2-3
cdr3_aa: SALRDSTKLDTQY

v_call: TRBV20-1
j_call: TRBJ2-3
cdr3_aa: SATPTPLMDTQY

v_call: TRBV28
j_call: TRBJ2-5
cdr3_aa: ASRSLGTLEETQY

v_call: TRBV28
j_call: TRBJ1-5
cdr3_aa: ASSPQGRSNQPQH

v_call: TRBV10-3
j_call: TRBJ2-7
cdr3_aa: AISRTGESYEQY

v_call: TRBV4-1
j_call: TRBJ2-3
cdr3_aa: ASTPGDRGRDTQY

v_call: TRBV6-5
j_call: TRBJ2-3
cdr3_aa: ASSYRGSIGDTQY

v_call: TRBV20-1
j_call: TRBJ2-7
cdr3_aa: SARTSGRSYEQY

v_call: TRBV10-3
j_call: .
cdr3_aa: ALRRQDEQY

v_call: TRBV4-2
j_call: TRBJ1-6
cdr3_aa: ASSQDDRGSGSPLH

v_call: TRBV20-1
j_call: TRBJ2-7
cdr3_aa: SATSGRLIDEQY

v_call: TRBV27
j_call: TRBJ2-7
cdr3_aa: ASSFGDSSYEQY

v_call: TRBV27
j_call: TRBJ2-1
cdr3_aa: ASSSTRAGGNEQF

v_call: TRBV7-9
j_call: TRBJ2-1
cdr3_aa: ASSPRLGGTNEQF

v_call: TRBV19
j_call: TRBJ1-5
cdr3_aa: ASSAAIAGRVQPQH